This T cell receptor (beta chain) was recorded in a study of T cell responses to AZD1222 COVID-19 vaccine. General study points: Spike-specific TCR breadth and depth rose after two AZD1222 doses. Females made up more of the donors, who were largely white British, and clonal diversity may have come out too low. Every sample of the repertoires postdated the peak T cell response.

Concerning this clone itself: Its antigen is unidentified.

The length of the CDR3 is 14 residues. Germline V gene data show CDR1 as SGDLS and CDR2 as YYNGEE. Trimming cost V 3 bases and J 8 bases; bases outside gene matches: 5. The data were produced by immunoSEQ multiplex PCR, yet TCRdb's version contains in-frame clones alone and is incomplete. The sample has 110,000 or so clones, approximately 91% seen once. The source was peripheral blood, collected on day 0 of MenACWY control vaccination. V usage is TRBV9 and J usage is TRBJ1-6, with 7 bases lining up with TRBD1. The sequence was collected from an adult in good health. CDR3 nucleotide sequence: TGTGCCAGCAGCGCCCGGGACAGCTATTCACCCCTCCACTTT. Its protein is CASSARDSYSPLHF. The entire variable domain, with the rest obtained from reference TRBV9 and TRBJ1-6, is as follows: DSGVTQTPKHLITATGQRVTLRCSPRSGDLSVYWYQQSLDQGLQFLIQYYNGEERAKGNILERFSAQQFPDLHSELNLSSLELGDSALYFCASSARDSYSPLHFGNGTRLTVT.